Listed here are 22 T cell receptor beta chains from one sample, sequenced in a study of cytomegalovirus exposure and HLA in healthy donors. Researchers ran the PCR with 60 Vbeta and 13 Jbeta primers. This table comes from immunoSEQ multiplex PCR, and its TCRdb copy is limited to in-frame clones, with some not included. The sample lists about 190,000 clones, more than 70% occurring once. The sequenced sample was PBMCs. The receptor set was obtained from a woman between 35 and 50 years old in good health and CMV-seronegative.

The chain joins TRBV11-3 to TRBJ2-1; 12 nucleotides align to TRBD1. The CDR3 is made up of 16 amino acids. V lost 5 bases to trimming and J lost 9 bases; unmatched junction nucleotides: 11. Germline loops: CDR1 SGHNT, CDR2 YENEEA. CDR3 protein: CASSQIRDRGHGEQFF. As DNA, the CDR3 is TGTGCCAGCAGCCAAATCCGGGACAGGGGGCACGGTGAGCAGTTCTTC.

V and J are TRBV2 and TRBJ2-7, with D tentatively TRBD1 (5 bases). The CDR3 is 13 amino acids. CDR1 is SNHLY and CDR2 is FYNNEI in the germline V gene. V dropped 4 bases and J dropped 6 bases, with 13 bases sitting between them. For the CDR3, the DNA is TGTGCCAGCAGTGCCCGACAGTTGCGCGAGCAGTACGTC. This gives the protein CASSARQLREQYV.

V and J are TRBV21-1 and TRBJ2-7; the D call in the table, TRBD1, was not verified against the DNA. TRBV21-1 is shown as a pseudogene. This CDR3 comprises 13 residues. The CDR3 DNA is TGTGTCATGCTCCGGGACAGAATCTTCGAGCAGTACGTC. This codes for CVMLRDRIFEQYV.

The chain couples TRBV4-2 to TRBJ1-1; 9 bases fit TRBD1. CDR1 LGHNA and CDR2 YNFKEQ come from the germline V gene. Trimming removed 0 bases from V and 5 bases from J; junction bases left unmatched: 4. CDR3 length: 15 residues. CDR3 amino acids: CASSQETGGSTEAFF. CDR3 DNA sequence: TGTGCCAGCAGCCAAGAGACAGGGGGAAGTACTGAAGCTTTCTTT.

The CDR3 nucleotides are TGTGCCAGCAGTGAAGACGGGAAAGAGTATCAGCCCCAGCATTTT. Translating it yields CASSEDGKEYQPQHF. The J gene is TRBJ1-5, the V gene TRBV2; D uncertain. Germline assignment: CDR1 SNHLY and CDR2 FYNNEI. The CDR3 consists of 15 residues. Trimming removed 1 base at V and 5 bases at J, with 12 bases between. Supplemented by reference TRBV2 and TRBJ1-5, the full variable domain reads EPEVTQTPSHQVTQMGQEVILRCVPISNHLYFYWYRQILGQKVEFLVSFYNNEISEKSEIFDDQFSVERPDGSNFTLKIRSTKLEDSAMYFCASSEDGKEYQPQHFGDGTRLSIL.

V gene TRBV28 combines with J gene TRBJ1-3, with 9 bases lining up with TRBD1. The CDR3 is made up of 18 amino acids. From germline, CDR1 is MDHEN and CDR2 SYDVKM. V dropped 11 bases and J dropped 0; count of bases not matched to a gene: 17. This chain's CDR3 is CAPYYRGPLKSSGNTIYF. As DNA, the CDR3 is TGTGCCCCCTATTACAGGGGGCCCCTCAAGAGCTCTGGAAACACCATATATTTT. Looking up the rest from reference TRBV28 and TRBJ1-3 gives the full variable domain: DVKVTQSSRYLVKRTGEKVFLECVQDMDHENMFWYRQDPGLGLRLIYFSYDVKMKEKGDIPEGYSVSREKKERFSLILESASTNQTSMYLCAPYYRGPLKSSGNTIYFGEGSWLTVV.

To note about this clone: Other DNA sequences in the sample encode the same CDR3. The chain recombines TRBV19 with TRBJ1-1, with a possible D match to TRBD1 (5 bases). CDR3 length: 13 amino acids. The V and J ends lost 4 bases and 2 bases respectively, with 8 bases between them. From germline, CDR1 is LNHDA and CDR2 SQIVND (reference sequence). CDR3 loop: CASSTTVNTEAFF. The CDR3 DNA follows: TGTGCCAGTAGTACGACAGTTAACACTGAAGCTTTCTTT.

This chain joins TRBV7-2 and TRBJ2-1, with D tentatively TRBD1 (5 bases). CDR1 is SGHTA and CDR2 is FQGNSA in the germline V gene. The CDR3 totals 14 residues. V was trimmed by 0 bases and J by 6 bases, leaving 9 bases between them. In DNA form, the CDR3 reads TGTGCCAGCAGCTTAGCTGCCCAGGGCAATGAGCAGTTCTTC. It codes for CASSLAAQGNEQFF.

As concerns this clone: One junction end does not reproduce the germline sequence, and a read error may be involved. The chain has TRBV6-1 and TRBJ1-5, with 7 bases matching TRBD1. The germline V gene has CDR1 MNHNS and CDR2 SASEGT. There are 15 residues in the CDR3. CDR3 bases: TGTGCCAACAGTGACAGGGTTTATAGCAATCAGCCCCAGCATTTT. This encodes CANSDRVYSNQPQHF.

This chain connects TRBV11-3 to TRBJ2-3, with D perhaps matching TRBD2 (5 bases). The CDR3 extends over 14 amino acids. Per germline, CDR1 SGHNT and CDR2 YENEEA. V lost 1 base to trimming and J lost 7 bases, with 12 bases between them. In DNA, the CDR3 is TGTGCCAGCAGCTTAGCCAAGCGGTCATATACGCAGTATTTT. Encoded protein: CASSLAKRSYTQYF.

This rearrangement joins TRBV2 to TRBJ2-3, with D perhaps TRBD2 (6 bases). The length of the CDR3 is 17 residues. Germline V gives CDR1 SNHLY, CDR2 FYNNEI. The ends were cut back, 0 bases at V and 4 bases at J, with 17 bases in the middle. DNA of the CDR3: TGTGCCAGCAGTGAAGCCCCTGCGGGAAGTGGCGCAGATACGCAGTATTTT. This translates into CASSEAPAGSGADTQYF.

This clone was recorded only once. V is TRBV19 and J is TRBJ2-1; 9 nucleotides align to TRBD2. The CDR3 loop spans 16 amino acids. Germline CDR1 is LNHDA and CDR2 is SQIVND (reference sequence). Germline trimming cut 3 bases from V and 5 bases from J; bases unmatched to any gene: 8. In DNA form, the CDR3 reads TGTGCCAGTAGTATGCTGGCTAGCGGGACCAACAATGAGCAGTTCTTC. It codes for CASSMLASGTNNEQFF. Based on the CDR3 plus reference TRBV19 and TRBJ2-1, the full variable domain is DGGITQSPKYLFRKEGQNVTLSCEQNLNHDAMYWYRQDPGQGLRLIYYSQIVNDFQKGDIAEGYSVSREKKESFPLTVTSAQKNPTAFYLCASSMLASGTNNEQFFGPGTRLTVL.

The chain has TRBV6-1 and TRBJ1-3; 9 bases are a match to TRBD1. Germline V gene data show CDR1 as MNHNS and CDR2 as SASEGT. This CDR3 has 16 residues. V lost 2 bases to trimming and J lost 1 base; unmatched junction nucleotides: 3. In DNA form, the CDR3 reads TGTGCCAGCAGTGAAATACAGGGGGCGTCTGGAAACACCATATATTTT. Protein: CASSEIQGASGNTIYF.

The chain uses TRBV18 and TRBJ2-7; possibly TRBD1 for D (6 bases). The germline gives CDR1 KGHSH, CDR2 LQKENI. The CDR3 is 16 residues long. V shed 3 bases and J shed 4 bases, with 19 bases lying between them. The chain's CDR3 is CASSPSKETGDYEQYF. The CDR3 coding sequence is TGTGCCAGCTCACCCAGTAAGGAGACAGGCGATTACGAGCAGTACTTC.

This rearrangement joins TRBV11-3 to TRBJ1-2; D uncertain. Germline V gene data show CDR1 as SGHNT and CDR2 as YENEEA. The V and J ends lost 4 bases and 1 base respectively, with 7 bases between them. The CDR3 consists of 13 residues. The CDR3 loop reads CASSWSVNYGYTF. The CDR3, as DNA: TGTGCCAGCAGCTGGAGTGTTAACTATGGCTACACCTTC.

V usage is TRBV28 and J usage is TRBJ1-1, with D unresolved. Trimming took off 6 bases at V and 1 base at J, with 12 bases between the two ends. Germline V gene lookup returns CDR1 MDHEN and CDR2 SYDVKM. This CDR3 contains 14 residues. CDR3 bases: TGTGCCAGCAGCACCAGAGACAAGAACACTGAAGCTTTCTTT. The encoded protein is CASSTRDKNTEAFF.

The J gene is TRBJ1-4, the V gene TRBV5-5, with 7 positions matching TRBD1. The CDR3 covers 15 residues. With V trimmed by 0 bases and J by 8 bases, 7 bases remained unmatched. Per germline, CDR1 SGHKS and CDR2 YYEKEE (reference sequence). The CDR3 sequence: CASSLGGGEGEKLFF. CDR3 sequence (DNA): TGTGCCAGCAGCTTGGGAGGGGGCGAGGGGGAAAAACTGTTTTTT. Based on the CDR3 plus reference TRBV5-5 and TRBJ1-4, the full variable domain is DAGVTQSPTHLIKTRGQQVTLRCSPISGHKSVSWYQQVLGQGPQFIFQYYEKEERGRGNFPDRFSARQFPNYSSELNVNALLLGDSALYLCASSLGGGEGEKLFFGSGTQLSVL.

This clone has a single count. The chain carries TRBV11-3 and TRBJ2-3; perhaps TRBD1 as D (6 bases). The CDR3 runs 15 residues. The germline V gene has CDR1 SGHNT and CDR2 YENEEA. The V end lost 2 bases, the J end lost 3 bases, and 12 bases lay between the germline ends. The chain's CDR3 is CASSLKRDTTDTQYF. The CDR3 DNA reads TGTGCCAGCAGCTTAAAACGGGACACAACAGATACGCAGTATTTT.

This chain connects TRBV9 to TRBJ1-2, with D perhaps TRBD1 (6 bases). CDR1 and CDR2 from the germline V gene are SGDLS and YYNGEE. Trimming removed 5 bases from V and 6 bases from J, with 26 bases in between. This CDR3 is 17 amino acids long. Written as DNA, the CDR3 is TGTGCCAGCAGTATGATATTGAGGGGGAACGCCCGAGATGGCTACACCTTC. Translating gives CASSMILRGNARDGYTF. Looking up the rest from reference TRBV9 and TRBJ1-2 gives the full variable domain: DSGVTQTPKHLITATGQRVTLRCSPRSGDLSVYWYQQSLDQGLQFLIQYYNGEERAKGNILERFSAQQFPDLHSELNLSSLELGDSALYFCASSMILRGNARDGYTFGSGTRLTVV.

This clone was detected only a few times. The chain recombines TRBV6-5 with TRBJ1-1, with D perhaps matching TRBD1 (5 bases). This CDR3 comprises 15 residues. The V and J ends lost 3 bases and 5 bases respectively, with 16 bases between them. CDR1 is MNHEY, CDR2 SVGAGI, per germline. This chain's CDR3 is CASSYLGTGGTEAFF. Here the CDR3 DNA reads TGTGCCAGCAGTTATCTCGGAACAGGAGGGACTGAAGCTTTCTTT.

This clone appeared once. One end of the junction is discordant with germline, which a read error may explain. This chain connects TRBV7-7 to TRBJ2-5; a weak D match, TRBD2 (5 bases). Per the germline V gene, CDR1 is SSHAT and CDR2 is FNYEAQ (reference sequence). This CDR3 is 15 amino acids long. As DNA, the CDR3 is TGTGCTAGCAGCTTCGGGCGAGGGAGAGAAGAGACCCAGTACTTC. This sequence encodes CASSFGRGREETQYF.

The chain links TRBV11-2 to TRBJ1-1; possibly TRBD1 for D (6 bases). The length of the CDR3 is 14 residues. CDR1 is SGHAT, CDR2 FQNNGV, per germline. The germline V and J ends were trimmed by 2 bases and 5 bases, with 12 bases remaining between them. Here the CDR3 reads CASSLQTQGTEAFF. The DNA of the CDR3 is TGTGCCAGCAGCTTACAAACACAGGGAACTGAAGCTTTCTTT.